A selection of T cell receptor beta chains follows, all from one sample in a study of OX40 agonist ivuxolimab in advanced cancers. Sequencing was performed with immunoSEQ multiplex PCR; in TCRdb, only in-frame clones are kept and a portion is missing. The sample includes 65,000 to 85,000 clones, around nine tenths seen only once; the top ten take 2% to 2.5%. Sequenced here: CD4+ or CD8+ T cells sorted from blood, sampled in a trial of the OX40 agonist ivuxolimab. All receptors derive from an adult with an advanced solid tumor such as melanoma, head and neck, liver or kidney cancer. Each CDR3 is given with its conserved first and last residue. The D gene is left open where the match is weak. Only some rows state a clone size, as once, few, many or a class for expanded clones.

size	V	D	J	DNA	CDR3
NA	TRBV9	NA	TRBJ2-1	TGTGCCAGCAGCGGCGGGAATCTTATCTACAATGAGCAGTTCTTC	CASSGGNLIYNEQFF
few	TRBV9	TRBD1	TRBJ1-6	TGTGCCAGCAGCGGGTGGGACAGCGAAAATTCACCCCTCCACTTT	CASSGWDSENSPLHF
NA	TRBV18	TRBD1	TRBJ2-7	TGTGCCAGCTCATCGGGACAGGGGTCCTACGAGCAGTACTTC	CASSSGQGSYEQYF
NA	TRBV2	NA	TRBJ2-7	TGTGCCAGCAGTGTACTAGACCTCTACGAGCAGTACTTC	CASSVLDLYEQYF
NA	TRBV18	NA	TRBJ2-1	TGTGCCAGCTCACCAACAAGGGCCGACAATGAGCAGTTCTTC	CASSPTRADNEQFF
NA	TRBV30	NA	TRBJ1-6	TGTGCCTGTTATTGGAAGGGAAAGAGTTCACCCCTCCACTTT	CACYWKGKSSPLHF
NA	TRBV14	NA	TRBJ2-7	TGTGCCAGCAGCCGGGCAACCCGGGGCAGTGGGTCCTACGAGCAGTACTTC	CASSRATRGSGSYEQYF
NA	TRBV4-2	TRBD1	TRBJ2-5	TGTGCCAGCAGCCAGGCCGGGACAGGGGGCGCCGAGACCCAGTACTTC	CASSQAGTGGAETQYF
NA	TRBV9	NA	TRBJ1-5	TGTGCCAGCAGCTTTACATGGGATCAGCCCCAGCATTTT	CASSFTWDQPQHF
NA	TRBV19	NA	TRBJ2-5	TGTGCCAGTAGTATAAACAGTCAAGAGACCCAGTACTTC	CASSINSQETQYF
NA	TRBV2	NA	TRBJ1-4	TGTGCCAGCAGTCCCCAGGGGAATGAAAAACTGTTTTTT	CASSPQGNEKLFF
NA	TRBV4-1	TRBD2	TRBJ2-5	TGCGCCAGCAGCCAAGGGACTAGCGGGTACCAAGAGACCCAGTACTTC	CASSQGTSGYQETQYF
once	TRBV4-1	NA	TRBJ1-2	TGCGCCAGCAGCCAAGACGGTAGGGGCTACACCTTC	CASSQDGRGYTF
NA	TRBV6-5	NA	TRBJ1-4	TGTGCCAGCAGTCCCCGGGGCTTTAATGAAAAACTGTTTTTT	CASSPRGFNEKLFF
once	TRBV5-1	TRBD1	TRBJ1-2	TGCGCCAGCAGCCAGGAAGTTGGACAGGTCCTTCGGGGCTACACCTTC	CASSQEVGQVLRGYTF
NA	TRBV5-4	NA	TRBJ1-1	TGTGCCAGCAGCCGTGGGCGCGTCGAGGGGAAGAACACTGAAGCTTTCTTT	CASSRGRVEGKNTEAFF
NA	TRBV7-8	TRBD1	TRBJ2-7	TGTGCCAGCACCCTATCTAAGGGACAGGGGCGCTACGAGCAGTACTTC	CASTLSKGQGRYEQYF
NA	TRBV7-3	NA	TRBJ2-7	TGTGCCAGCAGCTTCGACAGGACCTACGAGCAGTACTTC	CASSFDRTYEQYF
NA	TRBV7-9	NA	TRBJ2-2	TGTGCCAGCAGCGCACCGGGACTGGAGAACACCGGGGAGCTGTTTTTT	CASSAPGLENTGELFF
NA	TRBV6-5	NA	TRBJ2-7	TGTGCCAGCAGTTACTCGCACGGCTCCTACGAGCAGTACTTC	CASSYSHGSYEQYF
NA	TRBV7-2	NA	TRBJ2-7	TGTGCCAGCAGCTTAGCATGGGGGCGCGAGCAGTACTTC	CASSLAWGREQYF
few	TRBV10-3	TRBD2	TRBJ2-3	TGTGCCATCGCGGGTAGCGGGAGGGCCGGGTCCGCAGATACGCAGTATTTT	CAIAGSGRAGSADTQYF
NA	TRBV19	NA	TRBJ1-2	TGTGCCAGTAGTCGGACAGACTATGGCTACACCTTC	CASSRTDYGYTF
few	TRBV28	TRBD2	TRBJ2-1	TGTGCCAGCAGTTTGAATAGCGGGGGTTACAATGAGCAGTTCTTC	CASSLNSGGYNEQFF
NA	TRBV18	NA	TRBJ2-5	TGTGCCAGCTCACCAGGGGAAGAGACCCAGTACTTC	CASSPGEETQYF
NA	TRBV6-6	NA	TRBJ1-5	TGTGCCAGCAGTTACTCGACTGGGAGACGCAATCAGCCCCAGCATTTT	CASSYSTGRRNQPQHF
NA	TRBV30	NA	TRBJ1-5	TGTGCCTGGAGTGCGCAGGAGGATCTCAATCAGCCCCAGCATTTT	CAWSAQEDLNQPQHF
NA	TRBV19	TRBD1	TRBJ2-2	TGTGCCAGTATGGTTCGGGCAGGGGGAAACACCGGGGAGCTGTTTTTT	CASMVRAGGNTGELFF
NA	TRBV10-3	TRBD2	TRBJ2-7	TGTGCCATCAGTGAGTCCGGACTAGACCCTCCGCGGGAGCAGTACTTC	CAISESGLDPPREQYF
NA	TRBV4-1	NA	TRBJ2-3	TGCGCCAGCAGCCAAGGTCACGGCTTAGAGTGGGATACGCAGTATTTT	CASSQGHGLEWDTQYF
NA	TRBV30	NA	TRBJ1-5	TGTGCCTGGAGTTCGGGTCAGGGGAATCAGCCCCAGCATTTT	CAWSSGQGNQPQHF
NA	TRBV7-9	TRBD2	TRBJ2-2	TGTGCCAGCAGGCCTACTAGCGGCATGAACACCGGGGAGCTGTTTTTT	CASRPTSGMNTGELFF
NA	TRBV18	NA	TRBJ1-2	TGTGCCAGCTCACCAACTAACTATGGCTACACCTTC	CASSPTNYGYTF
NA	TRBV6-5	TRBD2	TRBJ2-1	TGTGCCAGCAGACCGACTAGCGGGGGGGAGCAGTTCTTC	CASRPTSGGEQFF
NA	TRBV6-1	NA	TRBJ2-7	TGTGCCAGCAGTGAGTGGAGAAGGAGCGAGCAGTACTTC	CASSEWRRSEQYF
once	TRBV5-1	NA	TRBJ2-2	TGCGCCAGCAGCTTGTGGGAGGTAGAAAGGGACACCGGGGAGCTGTTTTTT	CASSLWEVERDTGELFF
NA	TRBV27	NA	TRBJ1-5	TGTGCCAGCCGAGAAGGGGGGACAAGAGGTAATCAGCCCCAGCATTTT	CASREGGTRGNQPQHF
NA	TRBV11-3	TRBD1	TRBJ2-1	TGTGCCAGCAGCTTAGATAGGGGGACAGGGGATAAGTTCTTC	CASSLDRGTGDKFF
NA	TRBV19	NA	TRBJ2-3	TGTGCCAGTAGTATTTGGGGTCGGACAGATACGCAGTATTTT	CASSIWGRTDTQYF
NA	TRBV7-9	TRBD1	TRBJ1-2	TGTGCCAGCAGTTTACAGGGGCTCGGCTACACCTTC	CASSLQGLGYTF
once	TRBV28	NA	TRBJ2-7	TGTGCCAGCAGTCTAAGACGGGATAAGTACTTC	CASSLRRDKYF
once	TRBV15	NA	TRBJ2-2	TGTGCCACCAGCGGGACATTGAACACCGGGGAGCTGTTTTTT	CATSGTLNTGELFF